The T cell receptor (beta chain) under discussion was sequenced for a study of blood T cell repertoires in COVID-19. Study in general: Samples of COVID-19 (acute and convalescent) were obtained from the United States, Italy and Spain.

The CDR3 is made up of 19 amino acids. From germline, CDR1 is LGHDT and CDR2 YNNKEL (reference sequence). The V and J ends lost 0 bases and 5 bases, in that order; junction bases with no gene match: 13. In the study's own analysis: Quantification of nucleated cells was approximated via reference gene primer amplification. TCRdb keeps only in-frame clones here, not all; method: immunoSEQ multiplex PCR. The DNA gave D and trimming, while V, J and clone size come from that table. The data hold about 170,000 clones, with about 86% observed a single time. Source material: peripheral blood. This clonotype was obtained from a man in his late teens or twenties with active or convalescent COVID-19. V gene TRBV3-1 (or the pseudogene TRBV3-2) combines with J gene TRBJ1-4, with 9 nucleotides matching TRBD1. Here the CDR3 reads CASSQEMAVWGTGNEKLFF. The DNA of the CDR3 is TGTGCCAGCAGCCAAGAAATGGCGGTCTGGGGGACAGGGAATGAAAAACTGTTTTTT.